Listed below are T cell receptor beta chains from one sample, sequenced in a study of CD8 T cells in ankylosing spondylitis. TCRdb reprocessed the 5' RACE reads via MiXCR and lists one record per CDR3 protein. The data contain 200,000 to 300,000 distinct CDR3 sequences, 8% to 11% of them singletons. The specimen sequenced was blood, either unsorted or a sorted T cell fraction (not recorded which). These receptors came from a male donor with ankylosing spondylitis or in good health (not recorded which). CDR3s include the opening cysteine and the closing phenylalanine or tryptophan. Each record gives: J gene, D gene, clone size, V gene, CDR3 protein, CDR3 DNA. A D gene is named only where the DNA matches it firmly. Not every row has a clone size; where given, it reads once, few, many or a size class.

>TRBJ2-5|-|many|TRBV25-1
CASSEAAGDVETQYF
TGTGCCAGCAGTGAAGCGGCAGGGGATGTGGAGACCCAGTACTTC
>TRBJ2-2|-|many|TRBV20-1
CSARATSSGDQEGWNTGELFF
TGCAGTGCTAGAGCCACGTCGTCAGGGGATCAGGAGGGGTGGAACACCGGGGAGCTGTTTTTT
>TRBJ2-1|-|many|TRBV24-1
CASSGTPGGEQFF
TGTGCCTCCTCCGGGACTCCGGGTGGTGAGCAGTTCTTC
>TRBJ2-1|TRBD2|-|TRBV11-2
CASSPAGGRDNEQFF
TGTGCCAGCAGCCCAGCGGGAGGGCGGGATAATGAGCAGTTCTTC
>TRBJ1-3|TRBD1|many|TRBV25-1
CASSEVSQGARRYF
TGTGCCAGCAGTGAGGTATCACAGGGGGCCCGGCGGTATTTT
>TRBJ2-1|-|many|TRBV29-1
CSVDQGGNEQFF
TGCAGCGTTGATCAGGGTGGGAATGAGCAGTTCTTC
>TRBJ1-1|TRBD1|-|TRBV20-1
CSARDPTGGPEAFF
TGCAGTGCTCGAGATCCGACAGGGGGCCCTGAAGCTTTCTTT
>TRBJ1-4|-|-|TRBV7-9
CASSFRVTDRGNEKLFF
TGTGCCAGCAGCTTCAGAGTAACGGACAGAGGGAATGAAAAACTGTTTTTT
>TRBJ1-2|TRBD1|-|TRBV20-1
CSAYRDRNFYGYTF
TGCAGTGCTTACCGGGACAGGAACTTCTATGGCTACACCTTC
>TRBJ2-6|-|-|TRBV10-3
CATHGGSGANVLTF
TGTGCCACCCACGGGGGATCTGGGGCCAACGTCCTGACTTTC
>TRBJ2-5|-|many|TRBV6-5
CASSYGGQPQETQYF
TGTGCCAGCAGTTACGGAGGACAGCCCCAAGAGACCCAGTACTTC
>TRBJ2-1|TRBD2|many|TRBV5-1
CASSLAGTSGLSSYNEQFF
TGCGCCAGCAGCTTGGCCGGGACTAGCGGTTTGAGCTCCTACAATGAGCAGTTCTTC
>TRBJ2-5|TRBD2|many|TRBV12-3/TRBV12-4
CASSARGRLGGQETQYF
TGTGCCAGCAGTGCCCGCGGGAGACTGGGAGGCCAAGAGACCCAGTACTTC
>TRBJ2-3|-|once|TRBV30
CAWSVQGIDTQYF
TGTGCCTGGAGTGTACAGGGAATAGATACGCAGTATTTT
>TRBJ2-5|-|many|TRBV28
CASSLTEETQYF
TGTGCCAGCAGTTTAACGGAAGAGACCCAGTACTTC
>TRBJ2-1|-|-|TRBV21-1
CASSKRGTSGDNEQFF
TGTGCCAGCAGCAAACGGGGGACTAGCGGAGACAATGAGCAGTTCTTC
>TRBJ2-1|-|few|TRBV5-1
CASSFFGEQFF
TGCGCCAGCAGCTTTTTTGGTGAGCAGTTCTTC
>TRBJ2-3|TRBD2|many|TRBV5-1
CASSLGASGSTDTQYF
TGCGCCAGCAGCTTGGGTGCTAGCGGGAGCACAGATACGCAGTATTTT
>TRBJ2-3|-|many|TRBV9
CASSVDRRDTQYF
TGTGCCAGCAGCGTAGACCGGAGAGATACGCAGTATTTT
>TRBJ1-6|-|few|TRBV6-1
CASSPGAASYNSPLHF
TGTGCCAGCAGCCCTGGAGCGGCGTCCTATAATTCACCCCTCCACTTT
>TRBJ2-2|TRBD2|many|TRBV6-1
CASSRDSGRNTGELFF
TGTGCCAGCAGTCGGGATAGCGGGAGGAATACCGGGGAGCTGTTTTTT
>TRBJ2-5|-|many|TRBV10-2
CASSLGRDQETQYF
TGCGCCAGCAGTTTAGGACGGGACCAAGAGACCCAGTACTTC
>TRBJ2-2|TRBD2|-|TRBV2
CASSALAGGISGELFF
TGTGCCAGCAGTGCACTAGCGGGGGGGATCAGCGGGGAGCTGTTTTTT
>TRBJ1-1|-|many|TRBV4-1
CASSQDSTGRGEAFF
TGCGCCAGCAGCCAAGATTCTACAGGGAGAGGTGAAGCTTTCTTT
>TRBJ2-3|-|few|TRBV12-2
CASRFELAGGADTQYF
TGTGCAAGTCGCTTCGAACTAGCGGGAGGGGCAGATACGCAGTATTTT
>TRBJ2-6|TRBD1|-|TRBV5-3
CARSPLRSLGQGLHSGANVLTF
TGTGCCAGAAGCCCCTTGAGATCACTCGGACAGGGGCTGCACTCTGGGGCCAACGTCCTGACTTTC
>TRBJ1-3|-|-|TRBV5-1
CASSPWTGDSGNTIYF
TGCGCCAGCAGCCCATGGACCGGAGACTCTGGAAACACCATATATTTT
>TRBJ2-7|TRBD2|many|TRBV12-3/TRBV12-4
CASSRTSSSYEQYF
TGTGCCAGCAGTCGGACTAGCAGTTCCTACGAGCAGTACTTC
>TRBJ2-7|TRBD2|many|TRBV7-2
CASSFGLGSSYEQYF
TGTGCCAGCAGCTTCGGACTAGGGAGCTCCTACGAGCAGTACTTC
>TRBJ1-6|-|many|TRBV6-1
CASRRQSSYNSPLHF
TGTGCCAGCAGGAGACAGAGCTCCTATAATTCACCCCTCCACTTT
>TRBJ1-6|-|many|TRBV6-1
CASTLDRPLNSPLHF
TGTGCCAGCACCCTTGACAGGCCGCTGAATTCACCCCTCCACTTT
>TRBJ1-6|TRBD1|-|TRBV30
CAGTGEYNSPLHF
TGTGCCGGGACAGGGGAATATAATTCACCCCTCCACTTT
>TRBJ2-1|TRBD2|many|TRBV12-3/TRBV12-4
CASSLGLAGGYEQFF
TGTGCCAGCAGCCTTGGACTAGCGGGAGGGTATGAGCAGTTCTTC
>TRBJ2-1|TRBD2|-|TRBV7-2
CASSFRGGRADEQFF
TGTGCCAGCAGCTTTCGGGGAGGGAGAGCGGATGAGCAGTTCTTC
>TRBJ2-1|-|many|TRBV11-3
CASSLTPYNEQFF
TGTGCCAGCAGCTTAACACCATACAATGAGCAGTTCTTC